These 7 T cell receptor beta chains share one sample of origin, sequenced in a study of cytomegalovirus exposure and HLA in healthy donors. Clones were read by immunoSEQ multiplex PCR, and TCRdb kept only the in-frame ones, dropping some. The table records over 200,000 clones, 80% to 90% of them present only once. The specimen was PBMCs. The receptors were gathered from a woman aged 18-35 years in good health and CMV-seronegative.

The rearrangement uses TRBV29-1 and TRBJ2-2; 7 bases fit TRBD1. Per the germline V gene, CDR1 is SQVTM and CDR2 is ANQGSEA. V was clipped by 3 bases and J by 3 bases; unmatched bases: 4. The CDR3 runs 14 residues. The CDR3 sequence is CSVEDRLDTGELFF. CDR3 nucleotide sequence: TGCAGCGTTGAGGACAGGTTGGACACCGGGGAGCTGTTTTTT.

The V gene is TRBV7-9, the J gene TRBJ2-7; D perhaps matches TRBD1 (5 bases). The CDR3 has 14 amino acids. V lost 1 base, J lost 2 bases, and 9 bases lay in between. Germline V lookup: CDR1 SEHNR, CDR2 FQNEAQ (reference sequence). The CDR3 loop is CASSLGTRTYEQYF. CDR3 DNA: TGTGCCAGCAGCTTAGGGACAAGGACCTACGAGCAGTACTTC.

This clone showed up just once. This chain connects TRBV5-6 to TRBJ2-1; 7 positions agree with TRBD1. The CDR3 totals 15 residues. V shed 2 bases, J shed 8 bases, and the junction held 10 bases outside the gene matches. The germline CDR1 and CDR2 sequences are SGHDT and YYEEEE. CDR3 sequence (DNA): TGTGCCAGCAGCTTCCTGGACAGGAACCTTTATGAGCAGTTCTTC. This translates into CASSFLDRNLYEQFF.

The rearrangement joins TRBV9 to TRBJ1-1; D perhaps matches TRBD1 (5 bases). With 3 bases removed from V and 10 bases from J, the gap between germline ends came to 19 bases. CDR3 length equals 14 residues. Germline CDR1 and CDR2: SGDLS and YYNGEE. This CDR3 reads CASSGGRRGQGAFF. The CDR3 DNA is TGTGCCAGCAGCGGGGGACGGAGGGGTCAGGGAGCTTTCTTT.

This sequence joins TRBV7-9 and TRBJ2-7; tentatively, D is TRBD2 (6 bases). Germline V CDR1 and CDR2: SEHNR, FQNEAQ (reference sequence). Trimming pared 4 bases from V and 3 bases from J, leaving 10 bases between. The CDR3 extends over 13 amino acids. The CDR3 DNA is TGTGCCAGCAGCTCCGGGAGCTTCTACGAGCAGTACTTC. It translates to CASSSGSFYEQYF.

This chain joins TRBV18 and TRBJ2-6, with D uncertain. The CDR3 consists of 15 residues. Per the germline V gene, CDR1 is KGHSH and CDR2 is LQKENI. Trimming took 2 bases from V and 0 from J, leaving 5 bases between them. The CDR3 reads CASSPIISGANVLTF. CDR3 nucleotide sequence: TGTGCCAGCTCACCAATTATCTCTGGGGCCAACGTCCTGACTTTC. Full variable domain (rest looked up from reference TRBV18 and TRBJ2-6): NAGVMQNPRHLVRRRGQEARLRCSPMKGHSHVYWYRQLPEEGLKFMVYLQKENIIDESGMPKERFSAEFPKEGPSILRIQQVVRGDSAAYFCASSPIISGANVLTFGAGSRLTVL.

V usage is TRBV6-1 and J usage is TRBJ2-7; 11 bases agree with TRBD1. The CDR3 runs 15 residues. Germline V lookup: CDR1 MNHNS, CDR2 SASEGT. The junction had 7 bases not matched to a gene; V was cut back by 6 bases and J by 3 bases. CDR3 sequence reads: CASSPSGTGGYEQYF. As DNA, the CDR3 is TGTGCCAGCAGCCCCTCGGGGACAGGGGGCTACGAGCAGTACTTC.